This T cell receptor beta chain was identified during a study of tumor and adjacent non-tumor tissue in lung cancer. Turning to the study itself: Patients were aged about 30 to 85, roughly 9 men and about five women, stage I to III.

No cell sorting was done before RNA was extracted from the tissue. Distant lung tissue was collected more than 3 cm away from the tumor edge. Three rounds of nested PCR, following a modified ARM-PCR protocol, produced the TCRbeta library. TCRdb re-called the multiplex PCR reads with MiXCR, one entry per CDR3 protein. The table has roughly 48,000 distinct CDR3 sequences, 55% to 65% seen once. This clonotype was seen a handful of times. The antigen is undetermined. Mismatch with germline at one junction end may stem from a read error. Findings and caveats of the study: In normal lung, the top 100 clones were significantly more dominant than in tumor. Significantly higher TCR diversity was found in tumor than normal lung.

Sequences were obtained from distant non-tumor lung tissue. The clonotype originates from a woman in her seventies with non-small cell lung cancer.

The CDR3 DNA reads TGTGCCAGCTGTTGCTCGCCTGGGGAGGGGGAAGAGACCCATTACTTC. Translated: CASCCSPGEGEETHYF. This rearrangement joins TRBV6-5 to TRBJ2-5, with D possibly being TRBD2 (7 bases). Per the germline V gene, CDR1 is MNHEY and CDR2 is SVGAGI. The CDR3 loop spans 16 amino acids.